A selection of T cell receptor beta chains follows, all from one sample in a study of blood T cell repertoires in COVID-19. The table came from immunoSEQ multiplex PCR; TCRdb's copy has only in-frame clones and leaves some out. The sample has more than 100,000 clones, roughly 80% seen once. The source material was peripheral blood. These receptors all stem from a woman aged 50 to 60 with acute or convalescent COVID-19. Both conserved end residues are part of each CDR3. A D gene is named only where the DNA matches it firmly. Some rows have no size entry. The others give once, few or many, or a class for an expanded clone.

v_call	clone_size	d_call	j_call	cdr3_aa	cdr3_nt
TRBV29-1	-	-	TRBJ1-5	CSVGVDSQGPQHF	TGCAGCGTTGGGGTTGACAGCCAGGGGCCCCAGCATTTT
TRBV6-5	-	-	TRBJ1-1	CASRQQSAVQIQAFF	TGTGCCAGCAGACAGCAATCGGCCGTACAAATCCAAGCTTTCTTT
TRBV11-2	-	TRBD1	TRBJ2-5	CASSLGQGAEETQYF	TGTGCCAGCAGCTTAGGTCAGGGGGCGGAAGAGACCCAGTACTTC
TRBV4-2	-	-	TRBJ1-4	CASSPTGYGGATNEKLFF	TGTGCCAGCAGCCCGACAGGTTATGGGGGGGCAACTAATGAAAAACTGTTTTTT
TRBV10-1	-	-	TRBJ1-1	CATLRGGTEAFF	TGCGCCACCCTTAGAGGGGGCACTGAAGCTTTCTTT
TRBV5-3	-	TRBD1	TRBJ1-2	CARRQGARLNYGYTF	TGTGCCAGGCGACAGGGTGCCCGACTTAACTATGGCTACACCTTC
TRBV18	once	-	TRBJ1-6	CASSTDSNSPLHF	TGTGCCAGCTCAACTGACAGTAATTCACCCCTCCACTTT
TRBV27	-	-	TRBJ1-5	CASSLGGSNQPQHF	TGTGCCAGCAGTTTAGGGGGCAGCAATCAGCCCCAGCATTTT
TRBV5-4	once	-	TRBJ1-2	CASSLAQVYYGYTF	TGTGCCAGCAGCTTGGCACAGGTTTACTATGGCTACACCTTC
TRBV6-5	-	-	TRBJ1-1	CASSYSRNTEAFF	TGTGCCAGCAGTTACTCTCGGAACACTGAAGCTTTCTTT
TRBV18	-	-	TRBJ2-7	CASSPRQGSQRDGYF	TGTGCCAGCTCACCACGCCAGGGGTCGCAAAGGGATGGGTACTTC
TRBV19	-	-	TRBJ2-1	CASSDSINEQFF	TGTGCCAGTAGTGACTCAATCAATGAGCAGTTCTTC
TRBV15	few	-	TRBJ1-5	CATSRVGRAGQPQHF	TGTGCCACCAGCAGAGTGGGCAGGGCAGGACAGCCCCAGCATTTT
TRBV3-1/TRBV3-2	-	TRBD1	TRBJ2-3	CASSRHRGGDTQYF	TGTGCCAGCAGCCGGCACAGGGGTGGGGATACGCAGTATTTT
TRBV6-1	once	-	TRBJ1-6	CASSEGATGPHLHF	TGTGCCAGCAGTGAGGGAGCGACAGGCCCTCACCTCCACTTT
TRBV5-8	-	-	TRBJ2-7	CASSSIHAAGINYEQYF	TGTGCCAGCAGCTCGATTCATGCGGCAGGGATCAACTACGAGCAGTACTTC
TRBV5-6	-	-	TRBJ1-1	CASLLNTEAFF	TGTGCCAGTTTATTGAACACTGAAGCTTTCTTT
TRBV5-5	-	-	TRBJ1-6	CASSLVQYNSPLHF	TGTGCCAGCAGCTTGGTGCAGTATAATTCACCCCTCCACTTT
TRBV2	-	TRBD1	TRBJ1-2	CASPRAGQGRANYGYTF	TGTGCCAGCCCCCGAGCGGGACAGGGTCGTGCTAACTATGGCTACACCTTC
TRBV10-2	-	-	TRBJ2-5	CASSESGVGTQYF	TGCGCCAGCAGTGAGTCCGGGGTGGGGACCCAGTACTTC
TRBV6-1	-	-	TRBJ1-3	CASSESVGGSGNTIYF	TGTGCCAGCAGTGAATCCGTCGGAGGGAGCGGAAACACCATATATTTT
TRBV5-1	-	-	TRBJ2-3	CASSLGGPITDTQYF	TGCGCCAGCAGCTTGGGGGGCCCAATCACAGATACGCAGTATTTT
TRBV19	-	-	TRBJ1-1	CASNFRGATEAFF	TGTGCCAGTAACTTCAGGGGCGCCACTGAAGCTTTCTTT
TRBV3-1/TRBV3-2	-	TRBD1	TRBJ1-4	CASAHRGGNEKLFF	TGTGCCAGTGCCCACAGGGGAGGTAATGAAAAACTGTTTTTT
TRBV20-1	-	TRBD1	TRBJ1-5	CSASVQGIQNQPQHF	TGCAGTGCTAGTGTACAGGGGATCCAGAATCAGCCCCAGCATTTT
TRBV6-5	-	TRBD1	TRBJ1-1	CASSPDRGNTEAFF	TGTGCCAGCAGTCCGGACAGGGGGAACACTGAAGCTTTCTTT
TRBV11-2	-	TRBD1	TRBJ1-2	CASSLESGGGGYTF	TGTGCCAGCAGCTTGGAGTCAGGGGGCGGGGGCTACACCTTC
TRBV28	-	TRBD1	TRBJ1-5	CASRPPTGVSQPQHF	TGTGCCAGCAGACCCCCGACAGGGGTTTCCCAGCCCCAGCATTTT
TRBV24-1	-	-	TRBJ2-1	CATSDTTSIQGHLHRNEQFF	TGTGCCACCAGTGATACCACGTCAATACAGGGTCATCTACACCGTAATGAGCAGTTCTTC
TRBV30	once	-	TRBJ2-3	CAWSGGGGAADTQYF	TGTGCCTGGAGTGGCGGTGGGGGGGCCGCAGATACGCAGTATTTT
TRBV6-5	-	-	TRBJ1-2	CATTEQGQGGYTF	TGTGCCACCACGGAGCAGGGGCAGGGAGGCTACACCTTC
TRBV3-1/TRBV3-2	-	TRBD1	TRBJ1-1	CASSQYRGRTEAFF	TGTGCCAGCAGCCAATACAGGGGTAGGACTGAAGCTTTCTTT
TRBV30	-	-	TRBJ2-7	CAWRPTTGNRYEQYF	TGTGCCTGGCGACCCACGACAGGAAACCGCTACGAGCAGTACTTC
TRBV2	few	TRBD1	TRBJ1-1	CAGDRGTETEAFF	TGTGCCGGGGACAGGGGAACGGAGACTGAAGCTTTCTTT
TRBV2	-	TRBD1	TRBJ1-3	CASSSGGGGNTIYF	TGTGCCAGCAGTTCAGGGGGCGGTGGAAACACCATATATTTT
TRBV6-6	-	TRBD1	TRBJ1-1	CAGTAMNTEAFF	TGTGCCGGGACAGCTATGAACACTGAAGCTTTCTTT
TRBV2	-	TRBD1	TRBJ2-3	CASSEGGPFDRGNTDTQYF	TGTGCCAGCAGTGAAGGCGGACCGTTTGACAGGGGGAACACAGATACGCAGTATTTT
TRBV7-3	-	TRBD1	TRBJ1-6	CASSPLPRDRGTNSPLHF	TGTGCCAGCAGCCCACTACCTCGGGACAGGGGTACGAATTCACCCCTCCACTTT
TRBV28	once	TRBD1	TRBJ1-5	CASRDRGGLYQPQHF	TGTGCCAGCAGGGACAGGGGAGGGCTGTATCAGCCCCAGCATTTT
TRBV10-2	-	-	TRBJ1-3	CASSESGAGNTIYF	TGCGCCAGCAGTGAATCAGGGGCTGGAAACACCATATATTTT